The present entry profiles one T cell receptor beta chain with its context. Its antigen is unknown. A second PCR, run for roughly 7 to 12 cycles, used a sample-barcoded 5' primer plus a J-beta primer mix. Each sample provided no less than 2.5 million CDR3-containing paired-end reads. TCRdb reanalysed the 5' RACE reads using MiXCR and keeps one entry per CDR3 protein. The repertoire has some 920,000 distinct CDR3 sequences, about 53% of them found once; the top ten carry around a fifth. This sample was taken from a study of blood T cells in healthy people across ages. Study-wide results and caveats: Older age went with lower TCR beta diversity per million T cells, in a roughly linear way.

The germline V gene encodes CDR1 SEHNR and CDR2 FQNEAQ (reference sequence). This CDR3 comprises 17 residues. Trimming removed 3 bases from V and 6 bases from J; junction bases left unmatched: 14. Extracted total RNA amounted to at least 6 micrograms for each sample. The chain is built from TRBV7-9 and TRBJ1-2; 9 bases line up with TRBD1. The origin of this receptor is a woman aged 60-75 years in good health. Sequencing was carried out using blood. In nucleotides, the CDR3 is TGTGCCAGCAGCTTCACTCCCACGGACAGGGGAGGCGATGGCTACACCTTC. Encoded protein: CASSFTPTDRGGDGYTF.